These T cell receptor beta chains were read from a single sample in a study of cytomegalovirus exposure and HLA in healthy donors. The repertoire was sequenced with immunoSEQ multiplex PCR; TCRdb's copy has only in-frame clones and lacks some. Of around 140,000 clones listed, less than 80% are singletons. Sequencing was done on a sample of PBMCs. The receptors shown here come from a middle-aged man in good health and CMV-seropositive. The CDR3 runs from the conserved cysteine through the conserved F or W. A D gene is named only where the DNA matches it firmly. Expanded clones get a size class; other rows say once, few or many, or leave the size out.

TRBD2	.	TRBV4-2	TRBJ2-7	TGTGCCAGCAGCCAAGGTCCTAGCGGGGCCTACGAGCAGTACTTC	CASSQGPSGAYEQYF
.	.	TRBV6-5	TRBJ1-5	TGTGCCACCCGAAGGGACTCCCTCCCCAATCAGCCCCAGCATTTT	CATRRDSLPNQPQHF
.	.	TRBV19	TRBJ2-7	TGTGCCAGTAGTATAGATGGGGCATCTAAGGCCTACGAGCAGTACTTC	CASSIDGASKAYEQYF
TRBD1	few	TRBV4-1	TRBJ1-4	TGCGCCAGCAGCTTGGACAGGGGGGATGAAAAACTGTTTTTT	CASSLDRGDEKLFF
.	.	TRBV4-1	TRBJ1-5	TGCGCCAGCAGCCAGGGCCTGAATCAGCCCCAGCATTTT	CASSQGLNQPQHF
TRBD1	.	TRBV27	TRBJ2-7	TGTGCCAGCAGTCCGAAGACAGGGTACGAGCAGTACTTC	CASSPKTGYEQYF
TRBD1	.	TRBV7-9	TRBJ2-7	TGTGCCAGCAGCTTAGACAGGGGCAGGGACGAGCAGTACTTC	CASSLDRGRDEQYF
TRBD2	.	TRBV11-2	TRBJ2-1	TGTGCCAGCAGCTTAGGTGGCGGGAGAAAGCAGTTCTTC	CASSLGGGRKQFF
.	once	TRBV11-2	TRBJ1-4	TGTGCCAGCAGCTCTCCCCCACGCGGATTTGCAACTAATGAAAAACTGTTTTTT	CASSSPPRGFATNEKLFF
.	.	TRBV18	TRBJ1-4	TGTGCCAGCTCACCCCGAAAGGTCCGAGGGGAAAAACTGTTTTTT	CASSPRKVRGEKLFF
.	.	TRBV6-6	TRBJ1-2	TGTGCCAGCAGTTACGAGGGCACCACTAACTATGGCTACACCTTC	CASSYEGTTNYGYTF
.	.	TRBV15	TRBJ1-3	TGTGCCACCAGCAGAGGACCGGGTGGAAACACCATATATTTT	CATSRGPGGNTIYF
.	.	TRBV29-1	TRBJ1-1	TGCAGCGTTGAAGGACAGAACACTGAAGCTTTCTTT	CSVEGQNTEAFF
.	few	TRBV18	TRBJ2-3	TGTGCCAGCTCACCACCCCTCTACGACAGGGAGGCAGATACGCAGTATTTT	CASSPPLYDREADTQYF
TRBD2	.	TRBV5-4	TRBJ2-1	TGTGCCAGCAGCCCTGGGGGACTAGCGGGAGGGCCTGAGCAGTTCTTC	CASSPGGLAGGPEQFF
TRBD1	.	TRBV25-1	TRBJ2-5	TGTGCCAGCAGTGAATTTACAGGGGGTCAAGAGACCCAGTACTTC	CASSEFTGGQETQYF
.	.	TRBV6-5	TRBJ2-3	TGTGCCAGCAGCACAAGCGGGCTTAGCACAGATACGCAGTATTTT	CASSTSGLSTDTQYF
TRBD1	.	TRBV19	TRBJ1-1	TGTGCCAGTATCCAGAGGGGACAGGGGAGTGCCACTGAAGCTTTCTTT	CASIQRGQGSATEAFF
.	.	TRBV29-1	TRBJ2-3	TGCAGCGTTGTACCCCCCGGAGATACGCAGTATTTT	CSVVPPGDTQYF
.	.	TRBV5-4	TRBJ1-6	TGTGCCAGCAGCTTAGGAGGCAACACTAATTCACCCCTCCACTTT	CASSLGGNTNSPLHF
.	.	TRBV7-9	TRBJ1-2	TGTGCCAGCAGCTTAGCTACGGCTAACTATGGCTACACCTTC	CASSLATANYGYTF
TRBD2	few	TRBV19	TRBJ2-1	TGTGCCGCGGGGGTCTCCATTGGCTACAATGAGCAGTTCTTC	CAAGVSIGYNEQFF
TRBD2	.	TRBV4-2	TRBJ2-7	TGTGCCAGCAGCCAAGGGCCGGGACTAGCTGTCGAGCAGTACTTC	CASSQGPGLAVEQYF